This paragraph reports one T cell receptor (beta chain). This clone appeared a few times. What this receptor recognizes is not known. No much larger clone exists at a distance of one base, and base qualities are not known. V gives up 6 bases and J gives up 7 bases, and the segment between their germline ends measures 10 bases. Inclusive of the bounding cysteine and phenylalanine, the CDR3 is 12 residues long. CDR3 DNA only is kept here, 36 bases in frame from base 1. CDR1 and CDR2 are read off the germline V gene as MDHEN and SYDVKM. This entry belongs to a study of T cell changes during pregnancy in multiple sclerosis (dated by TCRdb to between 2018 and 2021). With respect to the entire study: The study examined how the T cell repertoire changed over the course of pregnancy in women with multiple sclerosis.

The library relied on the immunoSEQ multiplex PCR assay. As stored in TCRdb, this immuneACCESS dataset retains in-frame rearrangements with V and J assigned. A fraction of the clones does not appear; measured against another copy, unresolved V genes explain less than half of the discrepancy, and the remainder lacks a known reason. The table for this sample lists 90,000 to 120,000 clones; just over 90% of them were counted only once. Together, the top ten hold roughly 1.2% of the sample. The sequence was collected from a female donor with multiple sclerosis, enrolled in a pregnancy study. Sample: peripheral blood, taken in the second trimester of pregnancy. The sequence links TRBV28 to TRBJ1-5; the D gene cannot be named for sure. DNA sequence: TGTGCCAGCAGCCCCCCCCAGCAGCCCCAGCATTTT. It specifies CASSPPQQPQHF.